This T cell receptor (beta chain) was captured by sequencing in a study of Graves' ophthalmopathy and Graves' hyperthyroidism. Turning to this clonotype: As yet, its antigen is unknown.

Active ophthalmopathy (CAS at least 3, NOSPECS at least 4), lasting under 3 months. PBMCs were density-gradient isolated from around 10 ml fresh blood. Overall study results and limits: The blood repertoire also included most expanded thyroid clonotypes above 0.001 frequency.

Trimming took 7 bases from V and 8 from J, leaving 11 bases between them. The CDR3 extends over 11 amino acids. Per germline, CDR1 MNHNS and CDR2 SASEGT. CDR3 regions of TCR beta were amplified from RNA transcripts. RT-PCR in the first round used HTBI primers; a second-round multiplex PCR followed. MiXCR, applied by TCRdb to the multiplex PCR reads, yields one record per CDR3 protein. This repertoire shows approximately 210,000 distinct CDR3 sequences, under 30% found once; its top ten account for about 9.3%. The receptor comes from a man over 45 with Graves' ophthalmopathy. Sequenced input: peripheral blood. V and J are TRBV6-1 and TRBJ1-2; D uncertain. The CDR3 region is CASTPEAGYTF. The DNA of the CDR3 is TGTGCCAGCACCCCCGAGGCGGGCTACACCTTC.